The clone carrying this T cell receptor beta chain came up a few times. What it binds is not known. This sample was included in a study of T cells in Graves' hyperthyroidism and ophthalmopathy. TCR beta CDR3 regions were amplified from RNA transcripts. First-round RT-PCR targeting the TCR CDR3 was performed with the HTBI primer set. TCRdb ran MiXCR on the multiplex PCR reads and lists one entry per CDR3 protein. The data contain approximately 590,000 distinct CDR3 sequences, just over 45% of them singletons. CDR1 SNHLY and CDR2 FYNNEI come from the germline V gene. This CDR3 comprises 11 residues. Trimming stripped 7 bases from V and 5 bases from J, with 8 bases between. Study outcomes and limitations: A model using 13 V-J features told ophthalmopathy apart from stable hyperthyroidism.

An absence of ophthalmopathy progression within 18 months meant stable Graves' hyperthyroidism. These patients, aged 18 to 65, had recently diagnosed hyperthyroidism lasting under 2 months. Exclusions: uncontrolled infection, other autoimmune disease, pregnancy, lactation. This receptor was identified in a woman between 18 and 29 years old with Graves' hyperthyroidism. This chain connects TRBV2 to TRBJ2-5, with no clear D. Sequences were obtained from peripheral blood or thyroid tissue (not recorded which). The CDR3 here is CASTSRETQYF. The CDR3 coding sequence is TGTGCCAGCACCTCTCGGGAGACCCAGTACTTC.